Shown below are 32 T cell receptor beta chains from a single sample sequenced in a study of CD8 T cells in Susac syndrome. Reverse transcription of about 0.5 to 1 ug RNA was performed with random hexamers. MiXCR, run by TCRdb on the immunoSEQ multiplex PCR reads, gives a single entry per CDR3 protein. Of around 130,000 distinct CDR3 sequences listed, 65% to 90% were seen once; the top ten hold 0.45% to 0.65%. Sample: CD8+ T cells from PBMCs. The receptors stem from a human donor with multiple sclerosis.

The V call is TRBV15, the J call TRBJ1-1; 8 bases map to TRBD1. Germline V gene lookup returns CDR1 LNHNV and CDR2 YYDKDF (reference sequence). After removal of 0 bases from V and 1 base from J, the junction contained 1 base not matched to a gene. This CDR3 contains 15 residues. In DNA, the CDR3 is TGTGCCACCAGCAGAGAGGACAGGGAGAACACTGAAGCTTTCTTT. It yields the protein CATSREDRENTEAFF.

The chain joins TRBV20-1 to TRBJ2-7, with TRBD1 identical over 11 bases. This CDR3 spans 16 amino acids. The germline CDR1 and CDR2 sequences are DFQATT and SNEGSKA (reference sequence). V shed 0 bases and J 8 bases; nucleotides not matched to a gene: 12. CDR3 sequence reads: CSARDFSGTGGVQQYF. The CDR3 DNA reads TGCAGTGCTAGAGATTTTTCCGGGACAGGGGGAGTCCAGCAGTACTTC.

This chain uses TRBV12-3 or TRBV12-4 with TRBJ2-3; D is unresolved. This CDR3 is built from 15 residues. The ends were cut back, 1 base at V and 0 bases at J, with 8 bases in the middle. The CDR3 protein is CASSLGQISTDTQYF. The DNA of the CDR3 is TGTGCCAGCAGTTTAGGACAAATTAGCACAGATACGCAGTATTTT.

This clonotype has just one count. The V and J genes are TRBV19 and TRBJ1-1, with D possibly matching TRBD1 (5 bases). Germline V gene data show CDR1 as LNHDA and CDR2 as SQIVND (reference sequence). The CDR3 extends over 14 amino acids. V lost 3 bases, J lost 2 bases, and 10 bases lay in between. The CDR3 DNA reads as TGTGCCAGTAGTATCCCCAGGGAAAACACTGAAGCTTTCTTT. This encodes CASSIPRENTEAFF.

The chain recombines TRBV12-3 or TRBV12-4 with TRBJ2-1, with D maybe TRBD2 (6 bases). This CDR3 is 15 amino acids long. V was trimmed by 5 bases and J by 7 bases, leaving 18 bases between them. CDR3 loop: CASSLPGLRRNEQFF. In nucleotides, the CDR3 is TGTGCCAGCAGTCTACCGGGACTCCGGAGAAATGAGCAGTTCTTC.

This clonotype was picked up one time. V usage is TRBV4-3 and J usage is TRBJ2-1, with 14 bases aligning to TRBD2. The CDR3 runs 17 residues. Unmatched junction bases numbered 6, after V lost 4 bases and J lost 4 bases. The germline V gene has CDR1 LGHNA and CDR2 YSLEER. The CDR3: CASSPGTSGRGYNEQFF. CDR3 sequence (DNA): TGCGCCAGCAGCCCCGGGACTAGCGGGAGAGGGTACAATGAGCAGTTCTTC.

J is TRBJ2-7 and V is TRBV3-1; TRBD2 matches at 10 bases. Germline-derived CDR1 and CDR2 are LGHDT and YNNKEL (reference sequence). V gave up 6 bases and J gave up 4 bases; unmatched junction bases: 21. The CDR3 consists of 19 residues. This CDR3 reads CASRPGHPTSGLLFYEQYF. The DNA for the CDR3 is TGTGCCAGCAGGCCGGGACACCCGACTAGCGGGTTATTATTTTACGAGCAGTACTTC.

The chain recombines TRBV29-1 with TRBJ2-1; D is perhaps TRBD1 (5 bases). Per germline, CDR1 SQVTM and CDR2 ANQGSEA. CDR3 length equals 15 residues. V lost 4 bases to trimming and J lost 0 bases, with 13 bases between them. The CDR3 DNA is TGCAGCGTTGTACTGGACACCTACTCCTACAATGAGCAGTTCTTC. It is translated as CSVVLDTYSYNEQFF.

V and J are TRBV4-1 and TRBJ2-1; TRBD2 matches at 7 bases. This CDR3 has 15 residues. The V and J ends lost 4 bases and 6 bases, in that order; junction bases with no gene match: 9. Germline values: CDR1 MGHRA, CDR2 YSYEKL. CDR3 region: CASSLQGRAANEQFF. The CDR3 nucleotides read TGCGCCAGCAGCCTCCAAGGGAGGGCCGCCAATGAGCAGTTCTTC.

The chain combines TRBV5-5 with TRBJ2-7; D uncertain. The CDR3 totals 12 residues. Per the germline V gene, CDR1 is SGHKS and CDR2 is YYEKEE (reference sequence). Trimming removed 1 base from V and 3 bases from J, with 5 bases in between. The CDR3 sequence is CASSLPHYEQYV. Here the CDR3 DNA reads TGTGCCAGCAGCTTGCCCCACTACGAGCAGTACGTC.

The chain combines TRBV4-1 with TRBJ1-1, with D hard to call. The V end lost 0 bases, the J end lost 0 bases, and 8 bases lay between the germline ends. The V gene's germline CDR1 is MGHRA and CDR2 YSYEKL. This CDR3 spans 15 amino acids. Here the CDR3 DNA reads TGCGCCAGCAGCCAAGATTTTAGTATGAACACTGAAGCTTTCTTT. This gives the protein CASSQDFSMNTEAFF.

V and J are TRBV29-1 and TRBJ1-1, with TRBD1 as a possible D gene (5 bases). The CDR3 runs to 15 residues. V shed 5 bases and J shed 2 bases, with 18 bases lying between them. Germline V gene sequence: CDR1 SQVTM, CDR2 ANQGSEA. The CDR3 reads CSVLDIRGGNTEAFF. CDR3 nucleotide sequence: TGCAGCGTTCTTGATATTCGGGGCGGAAACACTGAAGCTTTCTTT.

The table lists this clonotype with many counts. This chain joins TRBV7-9 and TRBJ2-3; D is unresolved. The CDR3 extends over 12 amino acids. The germline V gene has CDR1 SEHNR and CDR2 FQNEAQ (reference sequence). Trimming left V 3 bases short and J 3 bases short, with 4 bases between. CDR3 sequence reads: CASSLGTDTQYF. CDR3 nucleotide sequence: TGTGCCAGCAGCTTGGGGACAGATACGCAGTATTTT. The full variable domain, with the rest looked up from reference TRBV7-9 and TRBJ2-3, is DTGVSQNPRHKITKRGQNVTFRCDPISEHNRLYWYRQTLGQGPEFLTYFQNEAQLEKSRLLSDRFSAERPKGSFSTLEIQRTEQGDSAMYLCASSLGTDTQYFGPGTRLTVL.

This rearrangement joins TRBV5-6 to TRBJ1-2, with D unresolved. The CDR3 sequence is 16 residues long. Deletions cut 2 bases from V and 4 bases from J, with 18 bases between. The germline CDR1 and CDR2 sequences are SGHDT and YYEEEE. Here the CDR3 reads CASSFQAGAWIYGYTF. CDR3 DNA: TGTGCCAGCAGCTTCCAGGCGGGAGCATGGATCTATGGCTACACCTTC.

The V gene is TRBV9, the J gene TRBJ2-7; D possibly corresponds to TRBD2 (6 bases). The V gene's germline CDR1 is SGDLS and CDR2 YYNGEE. The CDR3 loop spans 15 amino acids. The germline V and J ends were trimmed by 0 bases and 0 bases, with 10 bases remaining between them. CDR3 residues: CASSVALGSSYEQYF. The CDR3 coding sequence is TGTGCCAGCAGCGTAGCCCTCGGGAGCTCCTACGAGCAGTACTTC.

This sequence joins TRBV7-9 and TRBJ1-2, with a weak D call TRBD1 (5 bases). Trimming took 3 bases from V and 2 from J, leaving 16 bases between them. Germline CDR1 reads SEHNR; CDR2 reads FQNEAQ (reference sequence). CDR3 length: 16 residues. Written as DNA, the CDR3 is TGTGCCAGCAGCTTGCCGCCGGGACCGCCAAACTATGGCTACACCTTC. Residues: CASSLPPGPPNYGYTF. Combining the CDR3 with reference TRBV7-9 and TRBJ1-2 gives the whole variable domain DTGVSQNPRHKITKRGQNVTFRCDPISEHNRLYWYRQTLGQGPEFLTYFQNEAQLEKSRLLSDRFSAERPKGSFSTLEIQRTEQGDSAMYLCASSLPPGPPNYGYTFGSGTRLTVV.

The CDR3 DNA sequence: TGTGCCAGCAGTTTGACAGGGTTTGGAAAACTGTTTTTT. Its protein product is CASSLTGFGKLFF. The chain couples TRBV28 to TRBJ1-4; 7 nucleotides line up with TRBD1. Per germline, CDR1 MDHEN and CDR2 SYDVKM. V lost 3 bases, J lost 10 bases, and 5 bases stayed unmatched. This CDR3 is built from 13 residues.

The chain employs TRBV27 and TRBJ1-2; no clear D. Trimming cost V 2 bases and J 6 bases, with 10 bases left between them. Germline V gene data show CDR1 as MNHEY and CDR2 as SMNVEV (reference sequence). The length of the CDR3 is 13 residues. In DNA form, the CDR3 reads TGTGCCAGCAGTTTAAGGTCATGGGATGGCTACACCTTC. The encoded protein is CASSLRSWDGYTF.

The V and J genes are TRBV3-1 and TRBJ1-1, with 8 bases that match TRBD1. The CDR3 loop spans 15 amino acids. Trimming at V came to 4 bases and at J to 3 bases, leaving 7 bases not matched to a gene. Germline V gene sequence: CDR1 LGHDT, CDR2 YNNKEL (reference sequence). The CDR3: CASSPPQGAHTEAFF. In nucleotides, the CDR3 is TGTGCCAGCAGCCCACCTCAGGGGGCTCACACTGAAGCTTTCTTT.

J is TRBJ2-1 and V is TRBV18; 7 bases align to TRBD2. The germline CDR1 and CDR2 sequences are KGHSH and LQKENI. V gave up 2 bases and J gave up 6 bases; unmatched junction bases: 7. The CDR3 has 15 amino acids. CDR3 sequence reads: CASSPGIERGNEQFF. CDR3 bases: TGTGCCAGCTCACCAGGGATCGAGCGGGGCAATGAGCAGTTCTTC.

The chain uses TRBV5-6 and TRBJ2-3; 8 bases map to TRBD2. V lost 0 bases, J lost 7 bases, and 4 bases stayed unmatched. The CDR3 contains 14 residues. The germline CDR1 and CDR2 sequences are SGHDT and YYEEEE. CDR3 sequence: CASSLGTSPYTQYF. CDR3 nucleotides: TGTGCCAGCAGCTTGGGGACTAGCCCATATACGCAGTATTTT.

This rearrangement joins TRBV19 to TRBJ1-2, with 8 bases that match TRBD1. Germline V gene data show CDR1 as LNHDA and CDR2 as SQIVND (reference sequence). Trimming at V came to 6 bases and at J to 4 bases, leaving 10 bases not matched to a gene. The CDR3 sequence is 15 residues long. The CDR3 sequence is CASSPDREGFYGYTF. The DNA of the CDR3 is TGTGCCAGTAGCCCGGACAGGGAAGGATTCTATGGCTACACCTTC.

This clonotype has only a few counts. The CDR3 loop reads CASSENEQYF. The CDR3, as DNA: TGTGCCAGCAGTGAAAACGAGCAGTACTTC. The chain has TRBV2 and TRBJ2-7; D unresolved. The CDR3 consists of 10 residues. CDR1 SNHLY and CDR2 FYNNEI come from the germline V gene. V gave up 2 bases and J gave up 5 bases, with 1 base separating them.

The CDR3 sequence is CASSQDRGSSYEQYF. The CDR3, as DNA: TGCGCCAGCAGCCAAGACCGAGGGAGCTCCTACGAGCAGTACTTC. This chain joins TRBV4-1 and TRBJ2-7, with D possibly matching TRBD2 (5 bases). Trimming took 0 bases from V and 0 from J, leaving 9 bases between them. Germline assignment: CDR1 MGHRA and CDR2 YSYEKL. The CDR3 has 15 amino acids.

V and J are TRBV3-1 and TRBJ1-2; possibly TRBD1 for D (5 bases). Trimming cost V 3 bases and J 3 bases, with 20 bases left between them. The germline V gene encodes CDR1 LGHDT and CDR2 YNNKEL (reference sequence). CDR3 size: 17 residues. CDR3 amino acids: CASSHPGWSESDYGYTF. The CDR3 nucleotides read TGTGCCAGCAGCCACCCAGGGTGGTCGGAGTCCGACTATGGCTACACCTTC. Supplemented by reference TRBV3-1 and TRBJ1-2, the full variable domain reads DTAVSQTPKYLVTQMGNDKSIKCEQNLGHDTMYWYKQDSKKFLKIMFSYNNKELIINETVPNRFSPKSPDKAHLNLHINSLELGDSAVYFCASSHPGWSESDYGYTFGSGTRLTVV.

This chain connects TRBV3-1 to TRBJ2-2; 7 positions agree with TRBD1. The CDR3 spans 15 residues. V was pared by 5 bases and J by 4 bases, with 7 bases of the junction left unmatched. Germline V gene data show CDR1 as LGHDT and CDR2 as YNNKEL (reference sequence). CDR3 region: CASSARTGATGELFF. Here the CDR3 DNA reads TGTGCCAGCAGCGCACGGACAGGAGCCACCGGGGAGCTGTTTTTT.

This clonotype occurred once. CDR3 DNA: TGTGCCAGTAGTCTAGCGGGAGCTTCCAATGAGCAGTTCTTC. The encoded protein is CASSLAGASNEQFF. The V call is TRBV19, the J call TRBJ2-1; 10 nucleotides align to TRBD2. From germline, CDR1 is LNHDA and CDR2 SQIVND (reference sequence). The J segment lost 6 bases and the V segment lost 5 bases, leaving 4 bases of the junction unmatched. The CDR3 extends over 14 amino acids.

This chain joins TRBV11-2 and TRBJ2-1; maybe TRBD2 (5 bases). Looked up from germline, CDR1 is SGHAT and CDR2 is FQNNGV. The CDR3 length is 15 residues. The ends were cut back, 1 base at V and 9 bases at J, with 16 bases in the middle. CDR3 sequence (DNA): TGTGCCAGCAGCTTAGTCTCGGGGATGCTCGGTGAGCAGTTCTTC. Translated: CASSLVSGMLGEQFF.

The V gene is TRBV12-3 or TRBV12-4, the J gene TRBJ2-1; a possible D gene is TRBD1 (6 bases). The ends were cut back, 2 bases at V and 4 bases at J, with 12 bases in the middle. CDR3 length: 15 amino acids. The CDR3 reads CASSLRGHRYNEQFF. The CDR3, as DNA: TGTGCCAGCAGTTTAAGGGGACATCGTTACAATGAGCAGTTCTTC.

The rearrangement uses TRBV7-9 and TRBJ2-5; the match to TRBD2 covers 8 bases. V shed 5 bases, J shed 1 base, and the junction held 9 bases outside the gene matches. This CDR3 comprises 16 residues. Germline V gene lookup returns CDR1 SEHNR and CDR2 FQNEAQ (reference sequence). The CDR3 coding sequence is TGTGCCAGCAGCCCTCCCACTAGCGGACTCCAAGAGACCCAGTACTTC. This gives the protein CASSPPTSGLQETQYF.

V gene TRBV7-9 combines with J gene TRBJ2-2; D unresolved. Germline V gives CDR1 SEHNR, CDR2 FQNEAQ (reference sequence). The CDR3 consists of 14 residues. Trimming took off 3 bases at V and 7 bases at J, with 12 bases between the two ends. CDR3 in DNA: TGTGCCAGCAGCTTTTTGGACGCAAGCGGGGAGCTGTTTTTT. It codes for CASSFLDASGELFF.

The chain carries TRBV9 and TRBJ1-4, with 8 bases identical to TRBD1. Trimming cost V 4 bases and J 4 bases; bases outside gene matches: 9. Germline-derived CDR1 and CDR2 are SGDLS and YYNGEE. CDR3 length: 16 amino acids. The CDR3 loop reads CASSFGQGAVNEKLFF. CDR3 nucleotide sequence: TGTGCCAGCAGCTTTGGACAGGGCGCGGTTAATGAAAAACTGTTTTTT.